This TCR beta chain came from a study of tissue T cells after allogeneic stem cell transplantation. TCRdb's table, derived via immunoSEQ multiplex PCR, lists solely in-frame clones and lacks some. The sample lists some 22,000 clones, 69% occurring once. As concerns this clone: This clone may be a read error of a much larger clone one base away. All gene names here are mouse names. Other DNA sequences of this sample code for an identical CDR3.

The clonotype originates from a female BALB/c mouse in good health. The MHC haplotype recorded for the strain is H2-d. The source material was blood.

CDR3 loop: CTCSAGTGGYEQYF. The part of the CDR3 DNA that was read is TGCACCTGCAGTGCCGGGACAGGGGGCTATGAACAGTAC. V usage is TRBV1 and J usage is TRBJ2-7; 11 bases fit TRBD1. The read ends 1 residue before the CDR3 terminus; that terminus is restored from the germline J gene. The CDR3 sequence is 14 residues long. Trimming at V came to 3 bases and at J to 3 bases, leaving 1 base not matched to a gene. CDR1 and CDR2 from the germline V gene are NSQYPW and LRSPGD (reference sequence).